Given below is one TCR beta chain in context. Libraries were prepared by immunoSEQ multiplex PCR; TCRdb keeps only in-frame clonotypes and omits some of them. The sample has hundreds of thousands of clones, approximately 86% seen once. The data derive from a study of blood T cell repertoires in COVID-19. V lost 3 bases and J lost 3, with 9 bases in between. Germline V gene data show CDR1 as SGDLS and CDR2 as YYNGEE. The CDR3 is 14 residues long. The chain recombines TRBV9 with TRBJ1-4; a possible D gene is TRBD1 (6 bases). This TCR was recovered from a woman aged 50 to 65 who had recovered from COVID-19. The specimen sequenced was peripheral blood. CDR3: CASSAGVSNEKLFF. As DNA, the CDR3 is TGTGCCAGCAGCGCAGGGGTATCTAATGAAAAACTGTTTTTT.